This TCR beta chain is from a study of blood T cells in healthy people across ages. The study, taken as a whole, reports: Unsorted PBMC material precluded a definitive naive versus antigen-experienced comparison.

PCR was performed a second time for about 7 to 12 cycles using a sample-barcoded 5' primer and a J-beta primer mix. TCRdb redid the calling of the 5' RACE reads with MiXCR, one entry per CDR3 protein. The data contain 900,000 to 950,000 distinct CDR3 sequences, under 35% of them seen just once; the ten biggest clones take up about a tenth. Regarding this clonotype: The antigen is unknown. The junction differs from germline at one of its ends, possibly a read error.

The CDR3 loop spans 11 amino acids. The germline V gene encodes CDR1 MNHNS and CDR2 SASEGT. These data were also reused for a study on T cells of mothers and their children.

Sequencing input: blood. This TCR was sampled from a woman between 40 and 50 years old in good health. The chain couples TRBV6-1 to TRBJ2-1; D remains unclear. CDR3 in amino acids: CASSEINERFF. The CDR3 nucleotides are TGTGCCAGCAGTGAAATCAATGAGCGGTTCTTC.